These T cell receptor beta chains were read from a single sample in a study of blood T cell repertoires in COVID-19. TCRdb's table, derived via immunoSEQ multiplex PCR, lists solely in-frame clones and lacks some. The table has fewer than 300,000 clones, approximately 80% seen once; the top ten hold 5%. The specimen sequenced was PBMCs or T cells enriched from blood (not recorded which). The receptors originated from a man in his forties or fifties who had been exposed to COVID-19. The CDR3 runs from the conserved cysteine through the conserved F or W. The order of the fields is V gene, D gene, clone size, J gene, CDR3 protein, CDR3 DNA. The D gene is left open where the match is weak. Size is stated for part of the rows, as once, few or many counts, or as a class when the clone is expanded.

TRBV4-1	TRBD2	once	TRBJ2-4	CASSQREAGGAKNIQYF	TGCGCCAGCAGCCAACGGGAAGCGGGAGGGGCCAAAAACATTCAGTACTTC
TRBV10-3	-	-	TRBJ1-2	CAISIQSNYGYTF	TGTGCCATCAGTATACAGAGTAACTATGGCTACACCTTC
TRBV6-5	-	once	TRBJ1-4	CASSPDPGGEKLFF	TGTGCCAGCAGCCCGGATCCGGGTGGAGAAAAACTGTTTTTT
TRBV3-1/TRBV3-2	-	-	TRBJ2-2	CASSRAPLPGELFF	TGTGCCAGCAGCCGGGCCCCACTCCCCGGGGAGCTGTTTTTT
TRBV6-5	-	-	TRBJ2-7	CASSNRDNYEQYF	TGTGCCAGCAGTAACCGGGACAACTACGAGCAGTACTTC
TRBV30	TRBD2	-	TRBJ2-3	CAWSGGSGDSTDTQYF	TGTGCCTGGAGTGGAGGTAGCGGGGATAGCACAGATACGCAGTATTTT
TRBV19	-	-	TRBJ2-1	CASSIGHYNEQFF	TGTGCCAGTAGTATAGGTCACTACAATGAGCAGTTCTTC
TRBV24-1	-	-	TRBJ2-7	CATSRFGGTAYEQYF	TGTGCCACCAGTAGGTTCGGAGGGACGGCCTACGAGCAGTACTTC
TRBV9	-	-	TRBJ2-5	CASSVLEDVLRGETQYF	TGTGCCAGCAGCGTTCTCGAGGATGTCTTACGGGGAGAGACCCAGTACTTC
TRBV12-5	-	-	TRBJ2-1	CASGFPDRFGEQFF	TGTGCTAGTGGTTTCCCCGACAGGTTTGGTGAGCAGTTCTTC
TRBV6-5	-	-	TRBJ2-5	CASSSTPPLREETQYF	TGTGCCAGCAGTTCGACACCTCCACTGCGAGAAGAGACCCAGTACTTC
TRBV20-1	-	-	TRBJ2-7	CSARQGGEQYF	TGCAGTGCCAGACAGGGAGGCGAGCAGTACTTC
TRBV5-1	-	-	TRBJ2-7	CASSLDFSYEQYF	TGCGCCAGCAGCTTGGACTTTTCCTACGAGCAGTACTTC
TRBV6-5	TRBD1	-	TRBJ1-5	CASRSQGVSNQPQHF	TGTGCCAGCAGATCGCAGGGGGTAAGCAATCAGCCCCAGCATTTT
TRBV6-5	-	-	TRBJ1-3	CASISRGGGNTIYF	TGTGCCAGCATTTCCCGGGGGGGTGGAAACACCATATATTTT
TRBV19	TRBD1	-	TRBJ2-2	CASSPAPIGTGFAGELFF	TGTGCCAGTAGCCCCGCCCCAATCGGGACAGGGTTCGCCGGGGAGCTGTTTTTT
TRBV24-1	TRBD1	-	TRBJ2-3	CATSDGDRRTDTQYF	TGTGCCACCAGTGACGGGGACAGGCGCACAGATACGCAGTATTTT
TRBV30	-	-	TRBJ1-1	CAWRSKGGTGAFF	TGTGCCTGGAGAAGCAAGGGAGGGACGGGAGCTTTCTTT
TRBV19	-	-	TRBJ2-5	CASSIDRGAETQYF	TGTGCCAGTAGTATCGATCGGGGGGCGGAGACCCAGTACTTC
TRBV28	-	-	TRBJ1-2	CASSFVGDPGYTF	TGTGCCAGCAGTTTTGTCGGAGACCCCGGCTACACCTTC
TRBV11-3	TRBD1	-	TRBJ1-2	CASSGTVYGYTF	TGTGCCAGCAGCGGGACAGTCTATGGCTACACCTTC
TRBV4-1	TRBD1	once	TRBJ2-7	CASSQSGQSVYEQYF	TGCGCCAGCAGCCAATCGGGACAGTCAGTCTACGAGCAGTACTTC
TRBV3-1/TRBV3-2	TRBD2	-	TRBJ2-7	CASSPTSGRSYEQYF	TGTGCCAGCAGCCCGACTAGCGGGAGGAGTTACGAGCAGTACTTC
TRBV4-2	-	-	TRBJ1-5	CASSQGRESNQPQHF	TGTGCCAGCAGCCAAGGCAGGGAAAGCAATCAGCCCCAGCATTTT
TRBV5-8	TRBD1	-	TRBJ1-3	CASSLVLTGPGNTIYF	TGTGCCAGCAGCTTGGTTTTGACAGGGCCGGGAAACACCATATATTTT
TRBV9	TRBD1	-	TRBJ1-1	CASSVSGTGATTEAFF	TGTGCCAGCAGCGTCTCCGGGACAGGGGCTACCACTGAAGCTTTCTTT
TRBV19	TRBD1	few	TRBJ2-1	CASRPTGENGWNEQFF	TGTGCCAGTAGACCAACAGGGGAGAATGGATGGAATGAGCAGTTCTTC
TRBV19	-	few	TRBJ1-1	CATFQSAHEAFF	TGTGCCACCTTTCAATCCGCGCATGAAGCTTTCTTT
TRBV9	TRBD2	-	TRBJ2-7	CASSAASGLNYEQYF	TGTGCCAGCAGCGCGGCTAGCGGCCTTAACTACGAGCAGTACTTC
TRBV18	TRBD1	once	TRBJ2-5	CASSGTGRQETQYF	TGTGCCAGCTCCGGGACAGGTCGCCAAGAGACCCAGTACTTC
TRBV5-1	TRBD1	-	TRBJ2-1	CASSSTGVMGNEQFF	TGCGCCAGCAGCTCGACAGGGGTGATGGGCAATGAGCAGTTCTTC
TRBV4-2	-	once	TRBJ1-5	CASSQERGDQPQHF	TGTGCCAGCAGCCAAGAGCGGGGAGATCAGCCCCAGCATTTT
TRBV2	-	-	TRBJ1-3	CASSVGGLSSGNTIYF	TGTGCCAGCAGTGTGGGAGGCCTGAGCTCTGGAAACACCATATATTTT
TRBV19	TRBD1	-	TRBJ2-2	CATIDRVIGELFF	TGTGCCACCATCGACAGGGTAATCGGGGAGCTGTTTTTT
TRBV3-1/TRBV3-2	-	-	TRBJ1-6	CASSPGFINSPLHF	TGTGCCAGCAGCCCCGGTTTTATCAATTCACCCCTCCACTTT
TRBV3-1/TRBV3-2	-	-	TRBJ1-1	CASSLAPGEAFF	TGTGCCAGCAGTTTGGCCCCAGGCGAAGCTTTCTTT
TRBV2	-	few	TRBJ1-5	CASRPPRREKHQPQHF	TGTGCCAGCAGACCCCCCCGCAGGGAAAAGCATCAGCCCCAGCATTTT
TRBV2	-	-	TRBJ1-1	CASPPGGSTEAFF	TGTGCCAGCCCCCCGGGAGGGAGCACTGAAGCTTTCTTT